Included here is one T cell receptor beta chain sequence, with context. Antigen unknown. The data originate from a study of cytomegalovirus exposure and HLA in healthy donors. CDR3 length: 17 amino acids. CDR1 is SGHRS, CDR2 YFSETQ, per germline. V lost 0 bases, J lost 5 bases, and 10 bases stayed unmatched. Donors were ostensibly healthy at sampling, although undocumented immune exposures were probable. Broader study findings: It emerged from a later analysis that several of the most significant clusters appeared to be linked to common viral pathogens.

With 60 Vbeta and 13 Jbeta primers, the PCR was carried out. Assay: immunoSEQ multiplex PCR; the TCRdb copy retains only in-frame clones and omits some. The sample lists about 190,000 clones, 70% to 75% occurring once. Sequenced material: PBMCs. This sequence originates from a man between 25 and 39 years old in good health and CMV-seropositive. The chain is built from TRBV5-1 and TRBJ2-5, with 10 bases that match TRBD2. The CDR3 DNA reads TGCGCCAGCAGCTTGGGGTGGACTAGCGGTCGAGGGGAGACCCAGTACTTC. It is translated as CASSLGWTSGRGETQYF.